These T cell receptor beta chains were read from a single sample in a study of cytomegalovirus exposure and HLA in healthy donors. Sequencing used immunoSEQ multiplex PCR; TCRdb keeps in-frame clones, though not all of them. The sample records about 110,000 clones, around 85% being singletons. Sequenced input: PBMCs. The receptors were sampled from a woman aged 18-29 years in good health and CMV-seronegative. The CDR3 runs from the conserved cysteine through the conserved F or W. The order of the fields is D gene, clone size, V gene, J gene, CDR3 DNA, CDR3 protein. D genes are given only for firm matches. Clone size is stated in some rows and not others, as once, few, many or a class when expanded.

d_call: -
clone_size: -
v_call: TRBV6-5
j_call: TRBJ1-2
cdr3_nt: TGTGCCAGCAGTTACTCTGAGGACATGTTCTATGGCTACACCTTC
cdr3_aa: CASSYSEDMFYGYTF

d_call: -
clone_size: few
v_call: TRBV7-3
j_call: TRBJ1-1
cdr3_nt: TGTGCCAGCAGCCGCATATCCCCAGGGAACACTGAAGCTTTCTTT
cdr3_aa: CASSRISPGNTEAFF

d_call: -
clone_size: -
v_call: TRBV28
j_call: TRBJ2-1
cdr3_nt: TGTGCCAGCAGTCTAACAGACTACAATGAGCAGTTCTTC
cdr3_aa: CASSLTDYNEQFF

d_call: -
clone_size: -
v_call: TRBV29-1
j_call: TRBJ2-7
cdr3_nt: TGCAGCGTTGTCCGGGGGGCCACCTACGAGCAGTACTTC
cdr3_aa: CSVVRGATYEQYF

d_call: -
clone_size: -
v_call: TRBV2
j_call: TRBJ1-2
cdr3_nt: TGTGCCAGCAGTGAAAGGTCGGCGGATTGGTCTGGCTACACCTTC
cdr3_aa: CASSERSADWSGYTF

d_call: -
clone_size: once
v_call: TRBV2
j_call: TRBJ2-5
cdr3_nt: TGTGCCAGCAAGGGGGATAGGGGGGGCCAAGAGACCCAGTACTTC
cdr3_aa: CASKGDRGGQETQYF

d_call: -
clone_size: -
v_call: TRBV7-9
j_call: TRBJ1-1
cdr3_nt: TGTGCCAGCAGCTTAGCGGGGCTGGCTGAAGCTTTCTTT
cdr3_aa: CASSLAGLAEAFF

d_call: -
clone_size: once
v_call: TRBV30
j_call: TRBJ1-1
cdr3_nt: TGTGCCTGGAGTGCTTACAGGAACACTGAAGCTTTCTTT
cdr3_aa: CAWSAYRNTEAFF

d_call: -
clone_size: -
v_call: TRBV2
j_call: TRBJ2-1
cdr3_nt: TGTGCCAGCACCCTCAAAGCGAGTGAGCAGTTCTTC
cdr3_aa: CASTLKASEQFF

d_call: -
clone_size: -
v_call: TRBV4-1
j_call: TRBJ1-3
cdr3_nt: TGCGCCAGCAGCCAAGATAGTCCCAGGCAAACTTTCTCTGGAAACACCATATATTTT
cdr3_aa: CASSQDSPRQTFSGNTIYF

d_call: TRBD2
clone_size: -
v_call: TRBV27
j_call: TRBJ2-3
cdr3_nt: TGTGCCAGCAGTTTATCGGCTAGCGGGGGGGGCAGAGATACGCAGTATTTT
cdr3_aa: CASSLSASGGGRDTQYF

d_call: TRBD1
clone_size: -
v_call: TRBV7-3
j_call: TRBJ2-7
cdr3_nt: TGTGCCAGCAGGTACCGGGACAGCGGATTCTACGAGCAGTACTTC
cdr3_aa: CASRYRDSGFYEQYF

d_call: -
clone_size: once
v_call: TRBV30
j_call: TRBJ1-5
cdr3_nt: TGTGCCTGGAGTGTAGGAGGGAGCAATCAGCCCCAGCATTTT
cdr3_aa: CAWSVGGSNQPQHF

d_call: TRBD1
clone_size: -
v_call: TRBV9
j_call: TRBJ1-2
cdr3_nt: TGTGCCAGCAGCCCTACTACTACAGGGGGGAGAGGCTACACCTTC
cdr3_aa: CASSPTTTGGRGYTF

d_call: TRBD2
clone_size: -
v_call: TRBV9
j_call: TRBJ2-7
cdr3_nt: TGTGCCAGCAGCGTAGGTGGTTCAGGGAGGGACGAGCAGTACTTC
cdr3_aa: CASSVGGSGRDEQYF

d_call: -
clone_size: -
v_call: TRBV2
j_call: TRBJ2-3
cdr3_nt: TGTGCCAGCTCCATCTTTCACGTGCGGGGGCCGAGCACAGATACGCAGTATTTT
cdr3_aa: CASSIFHVRGPSTDTQYF

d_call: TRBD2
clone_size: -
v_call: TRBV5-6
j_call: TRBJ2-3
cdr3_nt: TGTGCCAGCAGCTTGGTTGCGGGGGGGAGAGATACGCAGTATTTT
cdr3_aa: CASSLVAGGRDTQYF

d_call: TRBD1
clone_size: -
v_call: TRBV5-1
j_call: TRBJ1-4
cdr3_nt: TGCGCCAGCAGCTCGGAGGGGGCTACTGAAAAACTGTTTTTT
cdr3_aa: CASSSEGATEKLFF

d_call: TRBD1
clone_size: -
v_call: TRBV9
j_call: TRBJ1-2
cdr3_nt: TGTGCCAGCAGCGTTAAGGGACAGGGCAGCTATGGCTACACCTTC
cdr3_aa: CASSVKGQGSYGYTF

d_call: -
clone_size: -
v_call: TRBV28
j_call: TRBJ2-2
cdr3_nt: TGTGCCAGCCAAGAGGGAACCACCGGGGAGCTGTTTTTT
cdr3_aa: CASQEGTTGELFF

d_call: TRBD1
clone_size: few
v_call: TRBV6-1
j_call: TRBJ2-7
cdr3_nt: TGTGCCAGCCGACAGGGGGCGTACGAGCAGTACTTC
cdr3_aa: CASRQGAYEQYF

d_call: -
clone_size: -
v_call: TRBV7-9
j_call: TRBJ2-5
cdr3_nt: TGTGCCAGCAGCTTAATAGGGGAAAGGGGAGAGACCCAGTACTTC
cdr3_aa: CASSLIGERGETQYF

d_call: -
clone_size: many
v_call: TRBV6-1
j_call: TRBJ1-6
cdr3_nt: TGTGCCAGCAGTGATGTGACAGGAGATAATTCACCCCTCCACTTT
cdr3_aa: CASSDVTGDNSPLHF

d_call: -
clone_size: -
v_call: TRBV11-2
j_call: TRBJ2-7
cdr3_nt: TGTGCCAGCAGCTTAGTGTTCACGGGAGAGCAGTACTTC
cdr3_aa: CASSLVFTGEQYF

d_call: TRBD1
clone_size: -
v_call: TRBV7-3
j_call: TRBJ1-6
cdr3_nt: TGTGCCAGCAGCATTATTACGACAGGGAAGAGTTCACCCCTCCACTTT
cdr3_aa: CASSIITTGKSSPLHF

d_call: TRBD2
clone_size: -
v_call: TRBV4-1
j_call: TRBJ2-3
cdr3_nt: TGCGCCAGCAGCCAAGTACTAGCGGGGGGGGCAGATACGCAGTATTTT
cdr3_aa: CASSQVLAGGADTQYF

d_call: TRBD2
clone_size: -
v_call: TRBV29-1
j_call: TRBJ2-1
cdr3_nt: TGCAGCGGAACCGGGACTAGAGGCAGTTCCGGCTACAATGAGCAGTTCTTC
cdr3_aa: CSGTGTRGSSGYNEQFF